This record concerns one T cell receptor (beta chain) sequence. Sequenced by immunoSEQ multiplex PCR; TCRdb stores in-frame clones only, minus some. The data hold 95,000 to 130,000 clones, with 80% to 90% observed a single time. V lost 0 bases to trimming and J lost 3 bases, with 9 bases between them. The CDR3 length is 14 residues. Germline V CDR1 and CDR2: SGDLS, YYNGEE. The entry originates in a study of T cell responses to AZD1222 COVID-19 vaccine. Material: peripheral blood, obtained on day 0 of MenACWY control vaccination. The chain recombines TRBV9 with TRBJ1-1; the D gene is possibly TRBD1 (5 bases). The origin of this receptor is an adult in good health. CDR3 in DNA: TGTGCCAGCAGCGTAGATGGAGGGGACACTGAAGCTTTCTTT. Encoded protein: CASSVDGGDTEAFF.